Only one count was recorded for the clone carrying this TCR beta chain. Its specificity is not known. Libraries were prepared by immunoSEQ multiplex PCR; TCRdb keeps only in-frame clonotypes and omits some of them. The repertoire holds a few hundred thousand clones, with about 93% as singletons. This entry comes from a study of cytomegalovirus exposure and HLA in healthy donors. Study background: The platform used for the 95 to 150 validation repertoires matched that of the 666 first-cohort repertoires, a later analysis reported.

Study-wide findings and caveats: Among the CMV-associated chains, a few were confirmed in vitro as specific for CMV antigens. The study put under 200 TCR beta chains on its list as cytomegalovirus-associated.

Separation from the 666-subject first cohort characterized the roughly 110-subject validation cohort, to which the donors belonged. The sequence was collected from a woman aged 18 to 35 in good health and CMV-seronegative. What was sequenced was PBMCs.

The CDR3 protein is CASSPVPGVGDTQYF. CDR3 DNA: TGTGCCAGCAGCCCCGTGCCAGGGGTTGGGGATACGCAGTATTTT. This chain links TRBV27 with TRBJ2-3; TRBD1 might be the D (6 bases). Trimming pared 6 bases from V and 6 bases from J, leaving 19 bases between. Germline-derived CDR1 and CDR2 are MNHEY and SMNVEV (reference sequence). The CDR3 has 15 amino acids.